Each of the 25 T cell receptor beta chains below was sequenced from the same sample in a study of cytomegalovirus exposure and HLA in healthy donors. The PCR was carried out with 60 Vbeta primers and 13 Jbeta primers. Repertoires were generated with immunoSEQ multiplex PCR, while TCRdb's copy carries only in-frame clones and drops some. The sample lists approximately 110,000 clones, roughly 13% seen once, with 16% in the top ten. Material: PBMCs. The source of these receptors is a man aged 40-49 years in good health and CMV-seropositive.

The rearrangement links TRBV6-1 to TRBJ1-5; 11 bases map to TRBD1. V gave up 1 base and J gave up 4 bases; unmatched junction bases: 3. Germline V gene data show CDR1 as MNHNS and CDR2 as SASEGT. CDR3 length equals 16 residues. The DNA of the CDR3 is TGTGCCAGCAGTGAAGGGGACAGGGGGTGGAATCAGCCCCAGCATTTT. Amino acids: CASSEGDRGWNQPQHF.

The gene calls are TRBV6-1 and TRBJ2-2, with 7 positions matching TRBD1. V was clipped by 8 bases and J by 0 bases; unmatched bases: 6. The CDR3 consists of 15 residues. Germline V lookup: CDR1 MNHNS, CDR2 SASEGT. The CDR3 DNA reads TGTGCCAGCTCCTCCGGGACAGCGAACACCGGGGAGCTGTTTTTT. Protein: CASSSGTANTGELFF.

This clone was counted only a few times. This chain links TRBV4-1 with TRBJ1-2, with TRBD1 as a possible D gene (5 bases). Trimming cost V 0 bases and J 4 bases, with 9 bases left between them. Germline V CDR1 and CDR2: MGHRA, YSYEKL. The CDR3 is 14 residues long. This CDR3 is CASSQDGGAYGYTF. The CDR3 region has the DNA TGCGCCAGCAGCCAAGATGGAGGGGCCTATGGCTACACCTTC.

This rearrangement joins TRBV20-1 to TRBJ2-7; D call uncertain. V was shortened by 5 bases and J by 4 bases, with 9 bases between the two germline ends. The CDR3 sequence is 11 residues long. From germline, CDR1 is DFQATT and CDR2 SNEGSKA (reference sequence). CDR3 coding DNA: TGCAGTGCTTACTTACCTTACGAGCAGTACTTC. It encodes CSAYLPYEQYF.

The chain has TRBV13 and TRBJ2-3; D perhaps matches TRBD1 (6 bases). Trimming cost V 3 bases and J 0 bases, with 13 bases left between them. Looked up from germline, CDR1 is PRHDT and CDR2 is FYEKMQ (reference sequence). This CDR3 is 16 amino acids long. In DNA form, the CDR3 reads TGTGCCAGCAGCTTCAGAGGGGGTCGGAGCACAGATACGCAGTATTTT. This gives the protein CASSFRGGRSTDTQYF.

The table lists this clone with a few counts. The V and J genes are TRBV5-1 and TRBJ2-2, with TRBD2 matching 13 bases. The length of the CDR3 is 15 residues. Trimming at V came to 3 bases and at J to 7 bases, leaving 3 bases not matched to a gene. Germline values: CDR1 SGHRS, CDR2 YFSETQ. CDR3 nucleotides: TGCGCCAGCAGCTCCCGACTAGCGGGAGGCGGGGAGCTGTTTTTT. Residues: CASSSRLAGGGELFF. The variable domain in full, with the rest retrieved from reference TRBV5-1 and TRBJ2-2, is KAGVTQTPRYLIKTRGQQVTLSCSPISGHRSVSWYQQTPGQGLQFLFEYFSETQRNKGNFPGRFSGRQFSNSRSEMNVSTLELGDSALYLCASSSRLAGGGELFFGEGSRLTVL.

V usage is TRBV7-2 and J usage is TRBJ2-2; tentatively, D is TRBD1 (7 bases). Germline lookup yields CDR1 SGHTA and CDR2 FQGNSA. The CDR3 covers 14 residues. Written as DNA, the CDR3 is TGTGCAAGCTATGACAGGGAGGCCACCGGGGAGCTGTTTTTT. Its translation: CASYDREATGELFF.

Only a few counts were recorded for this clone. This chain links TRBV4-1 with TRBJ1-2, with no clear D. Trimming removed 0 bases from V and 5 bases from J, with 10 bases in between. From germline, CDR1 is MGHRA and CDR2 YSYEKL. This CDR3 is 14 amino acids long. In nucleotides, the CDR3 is TGCGCCAGCAGCCAAGATAGGCAGGTTTATGGCTACACCTTC. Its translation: CASSQDRQVYGYTF.

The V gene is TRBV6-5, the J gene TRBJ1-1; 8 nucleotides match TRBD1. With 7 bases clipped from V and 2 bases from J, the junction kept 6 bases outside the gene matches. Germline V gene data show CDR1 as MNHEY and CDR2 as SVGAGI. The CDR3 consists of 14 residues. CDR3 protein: CASTTAGGNTEAFF. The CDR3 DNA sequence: TGTGCCAGCACCACCGCAGGGGGCAACACTGAAGCTTTCTTT.

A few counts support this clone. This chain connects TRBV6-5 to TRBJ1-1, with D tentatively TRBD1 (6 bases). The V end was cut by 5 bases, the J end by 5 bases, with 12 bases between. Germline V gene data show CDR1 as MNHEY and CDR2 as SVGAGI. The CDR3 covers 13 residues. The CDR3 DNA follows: TGTGCCAGCAGTAACACACAGGGAACTGAAGCTTTCTTT. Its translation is CASSNTQGTEAFF.

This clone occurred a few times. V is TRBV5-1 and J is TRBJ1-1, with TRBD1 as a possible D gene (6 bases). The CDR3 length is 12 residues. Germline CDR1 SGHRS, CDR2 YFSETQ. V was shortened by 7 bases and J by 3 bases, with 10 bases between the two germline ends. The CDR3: CASRQADTEAFF. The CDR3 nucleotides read TGCGCCAGCCGACAGGCCGACACTGAAGCTTTCTTT.

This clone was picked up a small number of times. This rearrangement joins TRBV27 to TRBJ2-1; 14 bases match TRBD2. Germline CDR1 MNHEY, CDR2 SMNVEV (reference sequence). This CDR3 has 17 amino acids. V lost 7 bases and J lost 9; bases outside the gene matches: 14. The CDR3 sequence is CASTKPGTSGSRGEQFF. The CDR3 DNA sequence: TGTGCCAGCACTAAACCAGGGACTAGCGGGAGTCGGGGTGAGCAGTTCTTC.

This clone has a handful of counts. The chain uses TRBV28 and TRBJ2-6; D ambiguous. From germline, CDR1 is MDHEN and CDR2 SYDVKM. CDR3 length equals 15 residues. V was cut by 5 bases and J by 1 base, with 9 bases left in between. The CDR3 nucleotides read TGTGCCAGCAGTCCAGGCTCGTCTGGGGCCAACGTCCTGACTTTC. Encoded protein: CASSPGSSGANVLTF. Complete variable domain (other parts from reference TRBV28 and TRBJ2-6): DVKVTQSSRYLVKRTGEKVFLECVQDMDHENMFWYRQDPGLGLRLIYFSYDVKMKEKGDIPEGYSVSREKKERFSLILESASTNQTSMYLCASSPGSSGANVLTFGAGSRLTVL.

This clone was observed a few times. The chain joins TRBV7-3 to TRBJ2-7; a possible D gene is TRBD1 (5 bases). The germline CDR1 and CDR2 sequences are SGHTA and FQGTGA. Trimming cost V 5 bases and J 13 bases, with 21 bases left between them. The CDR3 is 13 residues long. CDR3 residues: CASSLNHLDKRYF. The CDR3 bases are TGTGCCAGCAGCCTCAACCATCTGGACAAACGATACTTC.

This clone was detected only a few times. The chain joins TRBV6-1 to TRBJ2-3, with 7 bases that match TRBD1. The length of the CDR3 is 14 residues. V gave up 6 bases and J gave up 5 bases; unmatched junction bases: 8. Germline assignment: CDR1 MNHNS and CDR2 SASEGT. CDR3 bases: TGTGCCAGCAGACGGGACAGAGAGGGAGATACGCAGTATTTT. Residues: CASRRDREGDTQYF.

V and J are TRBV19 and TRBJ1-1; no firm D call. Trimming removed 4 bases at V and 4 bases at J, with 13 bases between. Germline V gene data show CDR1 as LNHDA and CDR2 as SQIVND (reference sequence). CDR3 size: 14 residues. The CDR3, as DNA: TGTGCCAGTAGTAGGGCCCCCTATACCACTGAAGCTTTCTTT. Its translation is CASSRAPYTTEAFF.

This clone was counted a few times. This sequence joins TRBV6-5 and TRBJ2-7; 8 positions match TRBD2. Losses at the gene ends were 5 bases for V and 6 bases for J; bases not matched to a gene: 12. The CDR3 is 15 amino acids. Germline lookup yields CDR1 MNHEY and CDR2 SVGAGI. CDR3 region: CASSPPAGGAGEQYF. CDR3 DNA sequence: TGTGCCAGCAGTCCCCCGGCGGGGGGCGCTGGCGAGCAGTACTTC.

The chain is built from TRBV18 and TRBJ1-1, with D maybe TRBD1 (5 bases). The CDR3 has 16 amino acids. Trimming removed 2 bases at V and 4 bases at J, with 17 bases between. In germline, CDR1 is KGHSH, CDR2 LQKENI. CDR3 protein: CASSPIEGARVTEAFF. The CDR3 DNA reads TGTGCCAGCTCACCAATCGAAGGGGCCCGGGTCACTGAAGCTTTCTTT.

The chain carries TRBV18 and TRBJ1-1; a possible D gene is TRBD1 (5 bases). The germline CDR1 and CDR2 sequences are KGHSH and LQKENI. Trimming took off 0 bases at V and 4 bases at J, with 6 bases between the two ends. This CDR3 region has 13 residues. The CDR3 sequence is CASSPPGGTEAFF. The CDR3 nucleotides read TGTGCCAGCTCACCACCGGGGGGCACTGAAGCTTTCTTT.

The CDR3 bases are TGTGCCAGCAGTGAGTCCAGCGGGAACTCCTACGAGCAGTACTTC. Its protein is CASSESSGNSYEQYF. This chain links TRBV2 with TRBJ2-7, with 7 nucleotides matching TRBD2. The germline gives CDR1 SNHLY, CDR2 FYNNEI. This CDR3 spans 15 amino acids. With 3 bases clipped from V and 0 bases from J, the junction kept 5 bases outside the gene matches.

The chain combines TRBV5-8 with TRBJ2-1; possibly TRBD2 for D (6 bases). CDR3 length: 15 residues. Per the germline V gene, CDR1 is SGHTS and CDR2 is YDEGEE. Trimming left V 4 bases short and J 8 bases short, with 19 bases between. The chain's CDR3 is CASSDTSPRFDEQFF. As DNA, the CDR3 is TGTGCCAGCAGCGACACTAGCCCGAGGTTCGATGAGCAGTTCTTC.

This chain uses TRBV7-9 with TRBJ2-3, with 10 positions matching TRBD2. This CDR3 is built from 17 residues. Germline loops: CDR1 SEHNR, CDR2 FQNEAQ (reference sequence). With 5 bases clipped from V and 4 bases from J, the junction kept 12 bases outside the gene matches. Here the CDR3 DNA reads TGTGCCAGCAGCCCCGGGGCTAGCGGGAGAGGGGCAGATACGCAGTATTTT. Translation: CASSPGASGRGADTQYF.

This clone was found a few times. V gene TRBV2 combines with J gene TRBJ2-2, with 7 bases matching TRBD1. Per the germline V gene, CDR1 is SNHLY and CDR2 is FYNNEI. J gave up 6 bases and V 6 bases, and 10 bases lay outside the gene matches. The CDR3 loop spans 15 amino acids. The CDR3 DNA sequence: TGTGCCAGCAGAGGACAGGTGGGATATCCCGGGGAGCTGTTTTTT. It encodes CASRGQVGYPGELFF. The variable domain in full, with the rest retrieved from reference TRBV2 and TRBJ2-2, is EPEVTQTPSHQVTQMGQEVILRCVPISNHLYFYWYRQILGQKVEFLVSFYNNEISEKSEIFDDQFSVERPDGSNFTLKIRSTKLEDSAMYFCASRGQVGYPGELFFGEGSRLTVL.

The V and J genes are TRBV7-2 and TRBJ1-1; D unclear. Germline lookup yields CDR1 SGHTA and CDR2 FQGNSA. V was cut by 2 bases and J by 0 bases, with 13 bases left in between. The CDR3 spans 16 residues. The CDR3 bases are TGTGCCAGCAGCTTAAGCGTACGGGTCTTGAACACTGAAGCTTTCTTT. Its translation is CASSLSVRVLNTEAFF.

The CDR3 sequence is CASRAGGSSSYNEQFF. DNA for the CDR3: TGTGCCAGCCGAGCGGGAGGGTCGTCGTCCTACAATGAGCAGTTCTTC. The chain recombines TRBV7-9 with TRBJ2-1, with TRBD2 matching 10 bases. Trimming removed 8 bases from V and 1 base from J; junction bases left unmatched: 8. CDR1 is SEHNR, CDR2 FQNEAQ, per germline (reference sequence). The CDR3 loop spans 16 amino acids.